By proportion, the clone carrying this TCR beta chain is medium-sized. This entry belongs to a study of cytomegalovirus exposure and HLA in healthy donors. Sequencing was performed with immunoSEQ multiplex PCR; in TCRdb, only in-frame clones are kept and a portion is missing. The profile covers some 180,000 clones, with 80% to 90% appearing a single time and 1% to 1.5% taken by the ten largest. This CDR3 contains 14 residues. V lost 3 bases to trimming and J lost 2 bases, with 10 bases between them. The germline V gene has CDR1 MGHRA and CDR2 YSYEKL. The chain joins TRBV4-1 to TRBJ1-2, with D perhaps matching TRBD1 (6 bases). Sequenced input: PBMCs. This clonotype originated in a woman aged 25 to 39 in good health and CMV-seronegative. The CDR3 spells CASSQGTRNYGYTF. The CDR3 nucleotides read TGCGCCAGCAGCCAGGGGACACGGAACTATGGCTACACCTTC.